The rows below give T cell receptor beta chains drawn from one sample of a study of blood T cell repertoires in COVID-19. Sequencing used immunoSEQ multiplex PCR; TCRdb keeps in-frame clones, though not all of them. The data hold roughly 430,000 clones, with 88% observed a single time. The sample taken for sequencing was PBMCs or T cells enriched from blood (not recorded which). These receptors were obtained from a woman between 40 and 50 years old with acute COVID-19. Each CDR3 is given with its conserved first and last residue. A D gene is named only where the DNA matches it firmly. Some rows mark clone size as missing; the rest say once, few, many or name a class of expanded clone.

v_call	clone_size	j_call	d_call	cdr3_aa	cdr3_nt
TRBV30	.	TRBJ1-1	TRBD1	CAWIQGAEAFF	TGTGCCTGGATTCAGGGGGCTGAAGCTTTCTTT
TRBV5-1	.	TRBJ1-5	.	CASSLDGINQPQHF	TGCGCCAGCAGCTTGGACGGGATCAATCAGCCCCAGCATTTT
TRBV15	.	TRBJ1-3	.	CATSITSGNTIYF	TGTGCCACCAGCATCACTTCTGGAAACACCATATATTTT
TRBV24-1	.	TRBJ2-6	.	CATSSIGANVLTF	TGTGCCACCAGTTCCATCGGGGCCAACGTCCTGACTTTC
TRBV24-1	once	TRBJ2-1	TRBD1	CATSDSGTGGNNEQFF	TGTGCCACCAGTGATTCCGGGACAGGGGGGAACAATGAGCAGTTCTTC
TRBV11-2	.	TRBJ1-2	.	CASSLGVPGVGYTF	TGTGCCAGCAGCTTAGGCGTACCAGGGGTCGGCTACACCTTC
TRBV29-1	.	TRBJ1-2	.	CSVVGTTETTNYGYTF	TGCAGCGTTGTAGGTACCACAGAGACGACTAACTATGGCTACACCTTC
TRBV18	.	TRBJ1-2	TRBD1	CASSPGTGTYGYTF	TGTGCCAGCTCACCCGGGACAGGCACCTATGGCTACACCTTC
TRBV2	once	TRBJ2-7	TRBD1	CASSAETGFYEQYF	TGTGCCAGCAGTGCGGAGACAGGGTTTTACGAGCAGTACTTC
TRBV5-4	.	TRBJ1-1	.	CASSPRTDLNTEAFF	TGTGCCAGCAGCCCACGGACAGATCTGAACACTGAAGCTTTCTTT
TRBV6-2/TRBV6-3	.	TRBJ1-5	.	CASSDSGIQPQHF	TGTGCCAGCAGCGATTCAGGGATTCAGCCCCAGCATTTT
TRBV5-6	.	TRBJ1-6	.	CASSFSRGNNSPLHF	TGTGCCAGCAGCTTCAGCAGGGGTAATAATTCACCCCTCCACTTT
TRBV19	.	TRBJ2-7	.	CASSTTRGGATYEQYF	TGTGCCAGTAGTACTACGCGAGGGGGGGCGACCTACGAGCAGTACTTC
TRBV18	.	TRBJ1-1	.	CASFGKERTEAFF	TGTGCCAGCTTCGGGAAAGAAAGGACTGAAGCTTTCTTT
TRBV2	.	TRBJ2-2	.	CASSEFYEGPNTGELFF	TGTGCCAGCAGTGAATTTTACGAGGGCCCCAACACCGGGGAGCTGTTTTTT
TRBV4-1	.	TRBJ1-3	.	CASSQAATSGNTIYF	TGCGCCAGCAGCCAGGCAGCGACCTCTGGAAACACCATATATTTT
TRBV5-1	.	TRBJ1-6	TRBD1	CASSLGQGAFSSYNSPLHF	TGCGCCAGCAGCTTGGGGCAGGGGGCCTTCTCGTCCTATAATTCACCCCTCCACTTT
TRBV10-3	.	TRBJ1-2	.	CAISESGRGSSGYTF	TGTGCCATCAGTGAGTCAGGGCGGGGGAGCTCTGGCTACACCTTC
TRBV30	.	TRBJ2-7	TRBD1	CAWAGTGGYYEQYF	TGTGCCTGGGCCGGGACAGGGGGCTACTACGAGCAGTACTTC
TRBV5-1	once	TRBJ2-3	.	CASSLATAGTDTQYF	TGCGCCAGCAGCTTGGCGACGGCAGGGACAGATACGCAGTATTTT
TRBV5-1	.	TRBJ1-1	TRBD1	CASSPDSGTGLSLFF	TGCGCCAGCAGCCCAGACTCCGGGACAGGGCTTTCACTTTTCTTT
TRBV18	once	TRBJ1-1	TRBD1	CASSPGTGGTEAFF	TGTGCCAGCTCACCCGGGACAGGGGGCACTGAAGCTTTCTTT
TRBV24-1	.	TRBJ2-1	TRBD1	CATSDPTGNSYNEQFF	TGTGCCACCAGTGATCCGACAGGGAACTCCTACAATGAGCAGTTCTTC
TRBV16	.	TRBJ1-6	.	CASSQAENSPLHF	TGTGCCAGCAGCCAAGCGGAAAATTCACCCCTCCACTTT
TRBV28	.	TRBJ1-4	TRBD1	CASSLGTGPKLFF	TGTGCCAGCAGTTTAGGGACAGGACCTAAACTGTTTTTT
TRBV5-6	.	TRBJ2-1	.	CASSFPRRGYNEQFF	TGTGCCAGCAGCTTCCCCCGGAGGGGCTACAATGAGCAGTTCTTC
TRBV30	.	TRBJ1-1	.	CAWSESGYTEAFF	TGTGCCTGGAGTGAATCAGGGTACACTGAAGCTTTCTTT
TRBV5-6	.	TRBJ2-7	TRBD2	CASSLTSGGSYEQYF	TGTGCCAGCAGCTTGACTAGCGGGGGATCCTACGAGCAGTACTTC
TRBV29-1	.	TRBJ1-3	.	CSVVSGTGNTIYF	TGCAGCGTTGTATCGGGAACTGGAAACACCATATATTTT